The sequence of this TCR beta chain was determined in a study of vaccination effects on CD4 cells after COVID-19. Study summary: Everyone in the study got two shots of either the BNT162b2 or mRNA-1273 vaccine. A couple of convalescent pre-vaccine samples were taken 142 and 148 days post-diagnosis. Study results and limitations: Marked clonal contraction of both clone types appeared late after vaccination. No early post-infection timepoints were available in the study, which also included few convalescent patients.

V trimming: 4 bases; J trimming: 6 bases; junction bases outside the gene matches: 9. The CDR3 loop spans 16 amino acids. Germline V gene sequence: CDR1 SGHRS, CDR2 YFSETQ. Before any sequencing was done, the ViraFEST assay used viral peptide pools to expand antigen-specific CD4+ T cells. Subsequent to a culture period of about nine days, CD4+ T cells were isolated. Sometime from March through December 2020, the person acquired a SARS-CoV-2 infection that PCR confirmed. The assay was immunoSEQ multiplex PCR, and TCRdb's table has in-frame clones only and misses some. Seen here are fewer than 35,000 clones, about 72% observed once, and the top ten hold 25% to 30%. This clone was observed a single time. Its target is unknown.

This receptor was taken from a human donor who had a prior SARS-CoV-2 infection. The chain carries TRBV5-1 and TRBJ2-1; 11 bases are shared with TRBD2. The sample was CD4+ T cells from PBMCs cultured with a peptide pool, taken before COVID-19 vaccination. DNA of the CDR3: TGCGCCAGCAGCCCCGGTGGGACTAGCGGACCCAATGAGCAGTTCTTC. This translates into CASSPGGTSGPNEQFF.